The 23 T cell receptor beta chains presented below share a single source sample, sequenced in a study of T cells after yellow fever vaccination. MiXCR was run by TCRdb on the 5' RACE reads, yielding one entry per CDR3 protein. The sample holds more than 200,000 distinct CDR3 sequences, about 3.9% seen once. The sequencing here drew on PBMCs, taken 15 days after the yellow fever booster vaccination. The receptors were gathered from a man between 18 and 29 years old who received the YFV17D yellow fever vaccine.

This clonotype appeared many times. CDR3 sequence reads: CASSQDGTSGKETQYF. In nucleotides, the CDR3 is TGTGCCAGCAGCCAAGATGGGACTAGCGGGAAAGAGACCCAGTACTTC. The chain employs TRBV3-1 and TRBJ2-5; TRBD2 agrees at 13 bases. This CDR3 comprises 16 residues. Germline V lookup: CDR1 LGHDT, CDR2 YNNKEL (reference sequence). J lost 3 bases, V lost 0 bases, and 1 base had no gene match.

In this sample, this clonotype turned up a few times. The rearrangement uses TRBV5-4 and TRBJ1-2; tentative D call: TRBD1 (5 bases). V lost 3 bases to trimming and J lost 8 bases, with 14 bases between them. From germline, CDR1 is SGHNT and CDR2 YYREEE (reference sequence). The CDR3 is made up of 13 amino acids. CDR3 nucleotides: TGTGCCAGCAGCTCTCTAGGTGGGACCGGCTACACCTTC. It encodes CASSSLGGTGYTF. Full variable domain (remainder filled in from reference TRBV5-4 and TRBJ1-2): ETGVTQSPTHLIKTRGQQVTLRCSSQSGHNTVSWYQQALGQGPQFIFQYYREEENGRGNFPPRFSGLQFPNYSSELNVNALELDDSALYLCASSSLGGTGYTFGSGTRLTVV.

This clonotype was detected ten times or more. The rearrangement links TRBV18 to TRBJ2-3; TRBD2 is a possible D gene (5 bases). With 2 bases removed from V and 6 bases from J, the gap between germline ends came to 6 bases. Germline V gene lookup returns CDR1 KGHSH and CDR2 LQKENI. The CDR3 contains 12 residues. The CDR3 nucleotides read TGTGCCAGCTCACCAAGGGAGGATACGCAGTATTTT. Amino acids: CASSPREDTQYF.

This clonotype occurred many times. J is TRBJ2-3 and V is TRBV4-3; D possibly uses TRBD1 or TRBD2 (5 bases each). The germline gives CDR1 LGHNA, CDR2 YSLEER. The length of the CDR3 is 14 residues. The V and J ends lost 3 bases and 2 bases respectively, with 9 bases between them. CDR3 sequence reads: CASSHGGFTDTQYF. As DNA, the CDR3 is TGCGCCAGCAGCCATGGGGGTTTCACAGATACGCAGTATTTT.

This clonotype was counted many times. The CDR3 bases are TGCGCCAGTGGCAGGGGTATCCGTCCCGGGGAGCTGTTTTTT. Encoded protein: CASGRGIRPGELFF. J is TRBJ2-2 and V is TRBV5-1; a weak D match, TRBD1 (6 bases). Deletions cut 8 bases from V and 6 bases from J, with 17 bases between. Germline loops: CDR1 SGHRS, CDR2 YFSETQ. The CDR3 has 14 residues.

This clonotype was detected ten times or more. The chain recombines TRBV12-3 or TRBV12-4 with TRBJ2-7; 9 bases align to TRBD1. The CDR3 runs to 14 residues. V trimming: 5 bases; J trimming: 2 bases; junction bases outside the gene matches: 4. DNA of the CDR3: TGTGCCAGCAGTCAGGGACAGGGAGCCTACGAGCAGTACGTC. It encodes CASSQGQGAYEQYV.

This clonotype was picked up many times. This sequence joins TRBV6-6 and TRBJ1-5; D not resolved. V lost 5 bases to trimming and J lost 9 bases, with 17 bases between them. The CDR3 totals 14 residues. The germline V gene encodes CDR1 MNHNY and CDR2 SVGAGI (reference sequence). The CDR3 loop is CASSATTSQGPQHF. The CDR3 region has the DNA TGTGCCAGCAGTGCCACCACGTCTCAAGGGCCCCAGCATTTT.

Remarks on this clonotype: A single base separates this from a much larger clone, so it may be a read error. The rearrangement links TRBV6-2 or TRBV6-3 to TRBJ1-5, with unresolved D. The CDR3 spans 11 residues. Germline assignment: CDR1 MNHEY and CDR2 SVGEGT. CDR3 nucleotide sequence: TGTGCCAGCACCAACGGGCAGCGCCAGCATTTT. Translated: CASTNGQRQHF.

In its sample, this clonotype was seen many times. The chain links TRBV5-1 to TRBJ2-1; D not resolved. Trimming removed 0 bases at V and 10 bases at J, with 11 bases between. The CDR3 has 13 amino acids. CDR1 and CDR2 from the germline V gene are SGHRS and YFSETQ. CDR3 coding DNA: TGCGCCAGCAGCTTGGAGGGTTGGAGCGAGCAGTTCTTC. Amino acid sequence: CASSLEGWSEQFF. The full variable domain, its missing parts supplied by reference TRBV5-1 and TRBJ2-1, is KAGVTQTPRYLIKTRGQQVTLSCSPISGHRSVSWYQQTPGQGLQFLFEYFSETQRNKGNFPGRFSGRQFSNSRSEMNVSTLELGDSALYLCASSLEGWSEQFFGPGTRLTVL.

This clonotype was counted many times. The chain recombines TRBV7-3 with TRBJ1-1; 7 nucleotides line up with TRBD1. The CDR3 has 13 amino acids. The V and J ends lost 6 bases and 4 bases, in that order; junction bases with no gene match: 5. Germline V gene data show CDR1 as SGHTA and CDR2 as FQGTGA. The CDR3 is CASSKGALTEAFF. The CDR3 bases are TGTGCCAGCAGTAAGGGGGCTCTCACTGAAGCTTTCTTT.

This clonotype was seen at least ten times. The chain employs TRBV11-2 and TRBJ2-1; possibly TRBD2 for D (6 bases). Germline CDR1 is SGHAT and CDR2 is FQNNGV. The CDR3 covers 17 residues. Trimming removed 0 bases from V and 0 bases from J, with 12 bases in between. As DNA, the CDR3 is TGTGCCAGCAGCTTAGATCATGGGGGGAGCTCCTACAATGAGCAGTTCTTC. Translated: CASSLDHGGSSYNEQFF. Looking up the rest from reference TRBV11-2 and TRBJ2-1 gives the full variable domain: EAGVAQSPRYKIIEKRQSVAFWCNPISGHATLYWYQQILGQGPKLLIQFQNNGVVDDSQLPKDRFSAERLKGVDSTLKIQPAKLEDSAVYLCASSLDHGGSSYNEQFFGPGTRLTVL.

This clonotype appeared many times. The chain is built from TRBV7-8 and TRBJ1-1; D perhaps matches TRBD1 (6 bases). V lost 5 bases and J lost 0, with 13 bases in between. Germline values: CDR1 SGHVS, CDR2 FQNEAQ. This CDR3 comprises 15 residues. DNA of the CDR3: TGTGCCAGCAGCCTATCGGACAGACTGAACACTGAAGCTTTCTTT. Protein product: CASSLSDRLNTEAFF.

The table lists this clonotype with many counts. The chain has TRBV11-1 and TRBJ2-3; D possibly uses TRBD1 or TRBD2 (6 bases each). Germline CDR1 is SGHAT and CDR2 is FQDESV (reference sequence). The CDR3 is 14 residues long. V lost 1 base, J lost 6 bases, and 11 bases lay in between. CDR3 amino acids: CASSLGGASDTQYF. The CDR3 DNA follows: TGTGCCAGCAGCTTAGGGGGGGCAAGCGATACGCAGTATTTT.

This clonotype was seen repeatedly, ten times or more. The V call is TRBV7-9, the J call TRBJ2-3, with 8 bases lining up with TRBD2. Germline-derived CDR1 and CDR2 are SEHNR and FQNEAQ (reference sequence). CDR3 length: 16 residues. Trimming cost V 5 bases and J 2 bases; bases outside gene matches: 9. The CDR3 coding sequence is TGTGCCAGCAGCGCCAGGCGGGGGGACGACACAGATACGCAGTATTTT. Protein: CASSARRGDDTDTQYF. The entire variable domain, with the rest obtained from reference TRBV7-9 and TRBJ2-3, is as follows: DTGVSQNPRHKITKRGQNVTFRCDPISEHNRLYWYRQTLGQGPEFLTYFQNEAQLEKSRLLSDRFSAERPKGSFSTLEIQRTEQGDSAMYLCASSARRGDDTDTQYFGPGTRLTVL.

This clonotype was counted ten times or more. The CDR3 sequence is CASSLGEGTEAFF. DNA of the CDR3: TGTGCCAGCAGCTTAGGGGAGGGCACTGAAGCTTTCTTT. The chain employs TRBV7-9 and TRBJ1-1, with no clear D. The CDR3 extends over 13 amino acids. Germline lookup yields CDR1 SEHNR and CDR2 FQNEAQ (reference sequence). Trimming stripped 1 base from V and 4 bases from J, with 7 bases between.

This clonotype was counted at least ten times. The chain combines TRBV6-6 with TRBJ2-7, with D tentatively TRBD1 (5 bases). Trimming removed 0 bases at V and 3 bases at J, with 15 bases between. CDR3 size: 16 residues. Germline assignment: CDR1 MNHNY and CDR2 SVGAGI (reference sequence). CDR3 DNA: TGTGCCAGCAGTTACTCCGTCTGGCCGACAGACTACGAGCAGTACTTC. Its translation: CASSYSVWPTDYEQYF.

In its sample, this clonotype was seen many times. V usage is TRBV6-5 and J usage is TRBJ2-2, with D possibly matching TRBD2 (5 bases). Deletions cut 8 bases from V and 0 bases from J, with 13 bases between. Germline loops: CDR1 MNHEY, CDR2 SVGAGI. CDR3 length: 15 amino acids. CDR3 sequence reads: CASRRRAANTGELFF. The CDR3 DNA follows: TGTGCCAGCCGCCGCCGAGCGGCGAACACCGGGGAGCTGTTTTTT.

This clonotype has a count of ten or more. This sequence joins TRBV7-9 and TRBJ2-7; 8 nucleotides agree with TRBD1. V lost 4 bases, J lost 2 bases, and 7 bases stayed unmatched. Per the germline V gene, CDR1 is SEHNR and CDR2 is FQNEAQ (reference sequence). The CDR3 runs 15 residues. DNA of the CDR3: TGTGCCAGCAGCTCAGATGAGACAGGGGCCTACGAGCAGTACTTC. Encoded protein: CASSSDETGAYEQYF.

This clonotype was picked up many times. The chain joins TRBV5-4 to TRBJ2-3; perhaps TRBD2 as D (6 bases). The CDR3 is 14 amino acids. V was pared by 5 bases and J by 5 bases, with 15 bases between. Germline loops: CDR1 SGHNT, CDR2 YYREEE (reference sequence). The CDR3 nucleotides are TGTGCCAGCAGGGAAGGGACTGAGGGAGATACGCAGTATTTT. Residues: CASREGTEGDTQYF.

This clonotype has a count of ten or more. This chain connects TRBV20-1 to TRBJ1-2; D is ambiguous. Germline loops: CDR1 DFQATT, CDR2 SNEGSKA (reference sequence). V lost 0 bases, J lost 4 bases, and 12 bases lay in between. The CDR3 is 14 amino acids. The DNA for the CDR3 is TGCAGTGCTAGAGATCCGGTTCGGATCTATGGCTACACCTTC. Translation: CSARDPVRIYGYTF.

This clonotype was counted ten times or more. V is TRBV6-2 or TRBV6-3 and J is TRBJ1-5, with no clear D. The CDR3 loop spans 13 amino acids. Germline CDR1 MNHEY, CDR2 SVGEGT. V lost 9 bases and J 6 bases, leaving 15 bases between the germline ends. The CDR3 protein is CASAEEWVQPQHF. Written as DNA, the CDR3 is TGTGCCAGTGCCGAAGAGTGGGTTCAGCCCCAGCATTTT.

This clonotype has ten or more counts. The CDR3 loop is CASSLGRDNQPQHF. In DNA, the CDR3 is TGTGCCAGCAGTCTGGGACGGGACAATCAGCCCCAGCATTTT. This chain uses TRBV12-3 or TRBV12-4 with TRBJ1-5; tentative D call: TRBD1 (5 bases). Between the trimmed V and J ends, which lost 5 bases and 3 bases, there was a span of 11 bases. This CDR3 spans 14 amino acids.

There are a few counts of this clonotype. The chain is built from TRBV19 and TRBJ2-5, with D hard to call. V shed 0 bases and J shed 1 base, with 3 bases lying between them. Germline V gene data show CDR1 as LNHDA and CDR2 as SQIVND (reference sequence). The CDR3 has 13 residues. The CDR3 coding sequence is TGTGCCAGTAGTATAGATTTCCAAGAGACCCAGTACTTC. It codes for CASSIDFQETQYF.